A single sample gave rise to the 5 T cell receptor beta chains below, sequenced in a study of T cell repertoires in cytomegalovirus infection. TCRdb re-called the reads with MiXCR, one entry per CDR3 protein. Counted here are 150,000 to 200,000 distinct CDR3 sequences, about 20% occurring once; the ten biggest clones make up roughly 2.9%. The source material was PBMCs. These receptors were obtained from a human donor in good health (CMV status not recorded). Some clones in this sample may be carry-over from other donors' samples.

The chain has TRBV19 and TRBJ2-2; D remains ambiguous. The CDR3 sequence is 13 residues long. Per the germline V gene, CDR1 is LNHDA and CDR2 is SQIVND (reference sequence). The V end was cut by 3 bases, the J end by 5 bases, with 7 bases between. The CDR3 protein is CASSIRGTGELFF. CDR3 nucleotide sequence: TGTGCCAGTAGTATTAGAGGTACCGGGGAGCTGTTTTTT.

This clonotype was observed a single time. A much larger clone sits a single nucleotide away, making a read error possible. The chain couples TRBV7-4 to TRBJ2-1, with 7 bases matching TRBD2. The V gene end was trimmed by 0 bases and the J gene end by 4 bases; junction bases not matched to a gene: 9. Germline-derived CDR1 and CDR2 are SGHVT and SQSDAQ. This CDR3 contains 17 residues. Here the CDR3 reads CASSLALPSGAYNEQFF. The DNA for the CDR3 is TGTGCCAGCAGCTTAGCCCTGCCAAGCGGGGCATACAATGAGCAGTTCTTC.

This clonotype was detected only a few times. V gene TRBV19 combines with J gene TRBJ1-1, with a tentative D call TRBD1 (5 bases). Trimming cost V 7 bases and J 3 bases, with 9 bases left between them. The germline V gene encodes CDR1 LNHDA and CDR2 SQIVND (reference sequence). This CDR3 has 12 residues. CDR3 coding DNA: TGTGCCAGTAAGGGGCCGGACACTGAAGCTTTCTTT. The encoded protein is CASKGPDTEAFF.

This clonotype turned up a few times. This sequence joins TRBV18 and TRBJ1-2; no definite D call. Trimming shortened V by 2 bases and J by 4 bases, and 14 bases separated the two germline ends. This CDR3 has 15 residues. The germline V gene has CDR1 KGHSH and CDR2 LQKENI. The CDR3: CASSPGVQEGYGYTF. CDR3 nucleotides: TGTGCCAGCTCACCAGGGGTTCAAGAAGGCTATGGCTACACCTTC.

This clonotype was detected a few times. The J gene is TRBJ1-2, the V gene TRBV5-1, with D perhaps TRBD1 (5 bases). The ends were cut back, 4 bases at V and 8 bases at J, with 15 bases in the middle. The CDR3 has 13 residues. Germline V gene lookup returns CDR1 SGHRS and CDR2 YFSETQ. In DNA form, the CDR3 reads TGCGCCAGCAGCCGGGACCGACGTTGGGGCTACACCTTC. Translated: CASSRDRRWGYTF. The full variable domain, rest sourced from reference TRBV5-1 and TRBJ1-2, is KAGVTQTPRYLIKTRGQQVTLSCSPISGHRSVSWYQQTPGQGLQFLFEYFSETQRNKGNFPGRFSGRQFSNSRSEMNVSTLELGDSALYLCASSRDRRWGYTFGSGTRLTVV.